This TCR beta chain was identified in a study of blood T cell repertoires in COVID-19. Study summary: Material from acute and convalescent COVID-19 was sourced from the United States, Italy and Spain. Nucleic acid was either cDNA or gDNA, and it came from T cells, B-cell-depleted T cells, or PBMCs.

Trimming shortened V by 5 bases and J by 5 bases, and 9 bases separated the two germline ends. The germline V gene encodes CDR1 WSHSY and CDR2 SAAADI. The CDR3 sequence is 12 residues long. Per the original methods: Amplification of reference gene primers provided the estimated nucleated cell counts. Sequencing used immunoSEQ multiplex PCR; TCRdb keeps in-frame clones, though not all of them. That table supplies the V and J calls and clone size; D and trimming were determined from the DNA. The table records roughly 120,000 clones, approximately 90% of them present only once. Sample: peripheral blood. The receptor was derived from a woman in her fifties or sixties with acute or convalescent COVID-19. The rearrangement uses TRBV10-2 and TRBJ2-5, with D possibly TRBD2 on 5 matching bases. CDR3 DNA: TGCGCCAGCAGTTTTAGGGAGGAGACCCAGTACTTC. It translates to CASSFREETQYF.